Listed here are 22 T cell receptor beta chains from one sample, sequenced in a study of CD8 T cells in Susac syndrome. With random hexamers, roughly 0.45 to 1 ug RNA was reverse transcribed. TCRdb reprocessed the immunoSEQ multiplex PCR reads via MiXCR and lists one record per CDR3 protein. This table has approximately 180,000 distinct CDR3 sequences, more than 90% appearing once. The source material was CD4+ T cells from PBMCs. These receptors came from a human donor with multiple sclerosis.

This clonotype was observed a single time. The V call is TRBV12-3 or TRBV12-4, the J call TRBJ2-3, with 9 positions matching TRBD1. J lost 2 bases, V lost 9 bases, and 9 bases had no gene match. CDR3 size: 15 residues. The DNA of the CDR3 is TGTGCCAGTCTTCGGACAGGGGCTTCCACAGATACGCAGTATTTT. Protein: CASLRTGASTDTQYF.

This clonotype was detected only once. CDR3 bases: TGCGCCAGCAGCCAAGTTCGCCCCGGGGGGGTGAGCACAGATACGCAGTATTTT. Amino acids: CASSQVRPGGVSTDTQYF. The chain is built from TRBV4-1 and TRBJ2-3; 8 bases align to TRBD2. V shed 1 base and J 0 bases; nucleotides not matched to a gene: 9. CDR3 length: 18 residues. The germline CDR1 and CDR2 sequences are MGHRA and YSYEKL.

The chain joins TRBV14 to TRBJ2-5; no definite D call. V lost 4 bases and J lost 9, with 15 bases in between. CDR3 length equals 13 residues. CDR1 SGHDN and CDR2 FVKESK come from the germline V gene. CDR3 amino acids: CASSRALRAAQYF. Here the CDR3 DNA reads TGTGCCAGCAGCCGGGCCCTCCGGGCGGCCCAGTACTTC.

V gene TRBV3-1 combines with J gene TRBJ1-6; 7 nucleotides agree with TRBD1. The J segment lost 9 bases and the V segment lost 5 bases, leaving 7 bases of the junction unmatched. Germline V gene data show CDR1 as LGHDT and CDR2 as YNNKEL (reference sequence). CDR3 size: 14 residues. The CDR3 DNA follows: TGTGCCAGCAGCGGACCTCGACAGGGTTCACCCCTCCACTTT. Residues: CASSGPRQGSPLHF.

The chain is built from TRBV4-1 and TRBJ2-7; D gene ambiguous. V lost 0 bases, J lost 4 bases, and 10 bases lay in between. Germline V gives CDR1 MGHRA, CDR2 YSYEKL. This CDR3 contains 14 residues. The CDR3 reads CASSQDPGPYEQYF. The CDR3 nucleotides read TGCGCCAGCAGCCAAGACCCCGGGCCTTACGAGCAGTACTTC.

V is TRBV30 and J is TRBJ1-1; no clear D gene. The germline gives CDR1 GTSNPN, CDR2 SVGIG (reference sequence). This CDR3 is built from 13 residues. Trimming took off 0 bases at V and 3 bases at J, with 8 bases between the two ends. CDR3 nucleotide sequence: TGTGCCTGGAGTGTCCAGGACGACACTGAAGCTTTCTTT. Amino acids: CAWSVQDDTEAFF.

The chain links TRBV20-1 to TRBJ2-5, with 7 nucleotides matching TRBD1. V lost 5 bases to trimming and J lost 1 base; unmatched junction nucleotides: 7. This CDR3 is 14 amino acids long. In germline, CDR1 is DFQATT, CDR2 SNEGSKA (reference sequence). The CDR3 sequence is CSALTTGLQETQYF. The CDR3 nucleotides are TGCAGTGCTCTAACGACAGGGCTCCAAGAGACCCAGTACTTC.

This rearrangement joins TRBV24-1 to TRBJ1-2; tentative D call: TRBD1 (6 bases). This CDR3 has 13 amino acids. The V and J ends lost 3 bases and 7 bases respectively, with 11 bases between them. From germline, CDR1 is KGHDR and CDR2 SFDVKD. The CDR3 reads CATSDAGGSGYTF. For the CDR3, the DNA is TGTGCCACCAGTGATGCCGGGGGCAGTGGCTACACCTTC.

The chain combines TRBV30 with TRBJ1-2; TRBD1 matches at 7 bases. This CDR3 comprises 13 residues. The germline V gene has CDR1 GTSNPN and CDR2 SVGIG (reference sequence). The ends lost 2 bases at V and 3 bases at J; junction bases unmatched: 3. The CDR3 region is CAWSQGQYYGYTF. The DNA of the CDR3 is TGTGCCTGGAGTCAGGGACAGTACTATGGCTACACCTTC.

The chain joins TRBV29-1 to TRBJ2-5; D unclear. The germline CDR1 and CDR2 sequences are SQVTM and ANQGSEA. The ends were cut back, 3 bases at V and 2 bases at J, with 1 base in the middle. CDR3 size: 10 residues. CDR3 region: CSVEQETQYF. In DNA, the CDR3 is TGCAGCGTTGAGCAAGAGACCCAGTACTTC.

The chain recombines TRBV27 with TRBJ2-2; 14 bases agree with TRBD2. Per the germline V gene, CDR1 is MNHEY and CDR2 is SMNVEV (reference sequence). After removal of 5 bases from V and 6 bases from J, the junction contained 5 bases not matched to a gene. The CDR3 runs to 16 residues. As DNA, the CDR3 is TGTGCCAGCAGTAACCGACTAGCGGGGGGGCCCGGGGAGCTGTTTTTT. Translated: CASSNRLAGGPGELFF.

The chain has TRBV7-9 and TRBJ2-1; no definite D call. The germline gives CDR1 SEHNR, CDR2 FQNEAQ (reference sequence). Trimming pared 0 bases from V and 11 bases from J, leaving 8 bases between. The CDR3 is made up of 12 amino acids. As DNA, the CDR3 is TGTGCCAGCAGCTTAGCGAATCCCAAGCAGTTCTTC. Its protein is CASSLANPKQFF.

This clonotype was recorded only once. The chain carries TRBV5-4 and TRBJ1-1; D is unclear. The V and J ends lost 4 bases and 3 bases respectively, with 10 bases between them. There are 13 residues in the CDR3. Per germline, CDR1 SGHNT and CDR2 YYREEE (reference sequence). DNA of the CDR3: TGTGCCAGCAGCCCGGCGGTGGACACTGAAGCTTTCTTT. Translating it yields CASSPAVDTEAFF.

This clonotype appeared once. This chain joins TRBV6-6 and TRBJ2-1; 9 nucleotides match TRBD1. Germline V gene lookup returns CDR1 MNHNY and CDR2 SVGAGI (reference sequence). J was trimmed by 6 bases and V by 5 bases; bases with no gene match: 8. This CDR3 has 15 amino acids. The chain's CDR3 is CASSQTGGKANEQFF. CDR3 coding DNA: TGTGCCAGCAGTCAGACAGGGGGGAAAGCCAATGAGCAGTTCTTC.

Remarks on this clonotype: One junction end disagrees with the germline gene, perhaps due to a read error. The chain couples TRBV10-3 to TRBJ1-2; D may be TRBD1 (6 bases). This CDR3 is built from 14 residues. Germline values: CDR1 ENHRY, CDR2 SYGVKD. Here the CDR3 reads CAIRESTGGYGYTF. In nucleotides, the CDR3 is TGTGCCATCAGGGAGTCGACAGGAGGCTATGGCTACACCTTC.

The V gene is TRBV9, the J gene TRBJ1-1; D is unclear. Germline CDR1 reads SGDLS; CDR2 reads YYNGEE. There are 14 residues in the CDR3. The ends were cut back, 0 bases at V and 0 bases at J, with 6 bases in the middle. The chain's CDR3 is CASSVGRLNTEAFF. In nucleotides, the CDR3 is TGTGCCAGCAGCGTAGGCAGGTTGAACACTGAAGCTTTCTTT.

The chain combines TRBV27 with TRBJ2-7; maybe TRBD2 (7 bases). Germline CDR1 MNHEY, CDR2 SMNVEV (reference sequence). CDR3 length: 15 residues. V shed 5 bases and J shed 5 bases, with 19 bases lying between them. CDR3 loop: CASSQSERGGHEQYF. The CDR3 DNA reads TGTGCCAGCAGTCAGTCTGAAAGGGGGGGCCACGAGCAGTACTTC.

This rearrangement joins TRBV12-3 or TRBV12-4 to TRBJ1-1; D gene unclear. The CDR3 is 15 amino acids. Trimming removed 2 bases from V and 4 bases from J, with 14 bases in between. CDR3 DNA: TGTGCCAGCAGTTTAAAGCCTAGTCTAATCACTGAAGCTTTCTTT. This sequence encodes CASSLKPSLITEAFF.

This clonotype is a singleton in its sample. This rearrangement joins TRBV6-6 to TRBJ2-4, with D hard to call. Per germline, CDR1 MNHNY and CDR2 SVGAGI (reference sequence). The CDR3 length is 11 residues. The chain's CDR3 is CAIGAKNIQYF. DNA of the CDR3: TGTGCGATCGGAGCCAAAAACATTCAGTACTTC.

This clonotype occurred once. The CDR3 region has the DNA TGTGCCAGTACTGCGAACACCGGGGAGCTGTTTTTT. Protein: CASTANTGELFF. The chain joins TRBV19 to TRBJ2-2, with D uncertain. There are 12 residues in the CDR3. Germline assignment: CDR1 LNHDA and CDR2 SQIVND (reference sequence). Between the trimmed V and J ends, which lost 7 bases and 0 bases, there was a span of 3 bases.

The V gene is TRBV20-1, the J gene TRBJ2-6; D call uncertain. Germline assignment: CDR1 DFQATT and CDR2 SNEGSKA (reference sequence). The V gene lost 6 bases and the J gene lost 0 bases, with 18 bases spanning the gap. The CDR3 covers 17 residues. Written as DNA, the CDR3 is TGCAGTGCACGGACCCTGATCATCGTCTCTGGGGCCAACGTCCTGACTTTC. Its protein is CSARTLIIVSGANVLTF.

The genes are TRBV15 and TRBJ2-3, with D perhaps matching TRBD2 (5 bases). V was trimmed by 5 bases and J by 9 bases, leaving 21 bases between them. CDR1 and CDR2 from the germline V gene are LNHNV and YYDKDF (reference sequence). CDR3 size: 15 residues. Written as DNA, the CDR3 is TGTGCCACCAGCGCCCGGGGAACCCCGACCGGGACGCAGTATTTT. Its protein is CATSARGTPTGTQYF.